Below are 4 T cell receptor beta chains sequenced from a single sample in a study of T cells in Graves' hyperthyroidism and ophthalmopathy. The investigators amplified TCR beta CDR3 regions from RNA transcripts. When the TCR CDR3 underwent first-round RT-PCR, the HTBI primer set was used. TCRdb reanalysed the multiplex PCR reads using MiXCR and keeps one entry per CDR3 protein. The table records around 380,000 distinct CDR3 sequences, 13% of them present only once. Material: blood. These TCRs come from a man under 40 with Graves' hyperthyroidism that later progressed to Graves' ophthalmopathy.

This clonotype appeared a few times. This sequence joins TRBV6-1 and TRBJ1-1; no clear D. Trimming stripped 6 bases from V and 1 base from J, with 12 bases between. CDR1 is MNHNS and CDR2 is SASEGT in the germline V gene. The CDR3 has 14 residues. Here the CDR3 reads CASSHRWGNTEAFF. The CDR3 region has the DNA TGTGCCAGCAGCCACCGATGGGGGAACACTGAAGCTTTCTTT.

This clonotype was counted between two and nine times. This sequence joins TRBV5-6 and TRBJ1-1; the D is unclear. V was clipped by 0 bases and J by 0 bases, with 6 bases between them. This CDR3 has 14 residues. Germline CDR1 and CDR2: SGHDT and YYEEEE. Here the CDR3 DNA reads TGTGCCAGCAGCTTGGAGGAATTGAACACTGAAGCTTTCTTT. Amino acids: CASSLEELNTEAFF.

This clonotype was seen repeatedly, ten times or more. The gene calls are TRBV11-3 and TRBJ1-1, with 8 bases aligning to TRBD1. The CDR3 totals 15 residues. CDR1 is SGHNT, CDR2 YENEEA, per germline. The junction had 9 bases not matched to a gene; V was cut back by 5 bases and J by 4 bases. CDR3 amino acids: CASSPETGVATEAFF. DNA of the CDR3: TGTGCCAGCAGCCCCGAGACAGGGGTAGCCACTGAAGCTTTCTTT.

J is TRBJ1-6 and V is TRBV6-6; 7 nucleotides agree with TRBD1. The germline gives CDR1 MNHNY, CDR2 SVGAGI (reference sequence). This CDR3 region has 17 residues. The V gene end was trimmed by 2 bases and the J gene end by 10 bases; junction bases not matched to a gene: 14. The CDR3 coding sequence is TGTGCCAGCAGTTACGGGGGTACAGGGGTCTTCGGCTCACCCCTCCACTTT. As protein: CASSYGGTGVFGSPLHF.